The sequence of this T cell receptor (beta chain) was determined in a study of blood T cell repertoires in COVID-19. Assay used: immunoSEQ multiplex PCR; TCRdb lists only in-frame clones, some missing. The profile covers about 45,000 clones, with roughly 80% appearing a single time and under 30% taken by the ten largest. V lost 4 bases and J lost 5, with 14 bases in between. The germline V gene encodes CDR1 MRHNA and CDR2 SNTAGT. The CDR3 consists of 14 residues. The rearrangement uses TRBV6-4 and TRBJ1-1, with D perhaps matching TRBD1 (6 bases). The material sequenced was peripheral blood. The clonotype comes from a woman in her sixties or seventies with acute or convalescent COVID-19. Written as DNA, the CDR3 is TGTGCCAGCAGTGCCGAGGGGGGGACGACTGAAGCTTTCTTT. It codes for CASSAEGGTTEAFF.